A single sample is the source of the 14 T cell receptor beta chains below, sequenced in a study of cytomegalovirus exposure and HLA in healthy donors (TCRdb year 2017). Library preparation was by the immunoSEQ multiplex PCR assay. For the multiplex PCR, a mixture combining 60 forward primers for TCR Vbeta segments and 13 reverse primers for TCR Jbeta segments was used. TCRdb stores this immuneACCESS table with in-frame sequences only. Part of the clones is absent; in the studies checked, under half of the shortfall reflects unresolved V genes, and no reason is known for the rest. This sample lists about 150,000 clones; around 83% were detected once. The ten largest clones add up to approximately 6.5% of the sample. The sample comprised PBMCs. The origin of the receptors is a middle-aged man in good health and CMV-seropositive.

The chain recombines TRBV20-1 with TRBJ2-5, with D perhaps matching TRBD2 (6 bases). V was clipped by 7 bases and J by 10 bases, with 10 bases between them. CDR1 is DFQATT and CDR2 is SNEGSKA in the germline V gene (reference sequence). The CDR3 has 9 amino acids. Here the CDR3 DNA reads TGCAGTGTTGCGGGACTCCAGTACTTC. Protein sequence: CSVAGLQYF.

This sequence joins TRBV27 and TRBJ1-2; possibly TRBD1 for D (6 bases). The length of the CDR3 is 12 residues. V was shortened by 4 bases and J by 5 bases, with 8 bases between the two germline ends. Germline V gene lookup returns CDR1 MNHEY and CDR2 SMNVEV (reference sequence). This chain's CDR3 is CASSSQGYGYTF. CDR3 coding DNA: TGTGCCAGCAGTTCACAGGGATATGGCTACACCTTC.

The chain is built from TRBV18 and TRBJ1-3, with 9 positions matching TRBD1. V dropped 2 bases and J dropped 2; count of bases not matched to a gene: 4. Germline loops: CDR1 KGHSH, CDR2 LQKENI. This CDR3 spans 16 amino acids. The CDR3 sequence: CASSPGTGRTGNTIYF. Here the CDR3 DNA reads TGTGCCAGCTCACCAGGGACAGGGAGGACTGGAAACACCATATATTTT.

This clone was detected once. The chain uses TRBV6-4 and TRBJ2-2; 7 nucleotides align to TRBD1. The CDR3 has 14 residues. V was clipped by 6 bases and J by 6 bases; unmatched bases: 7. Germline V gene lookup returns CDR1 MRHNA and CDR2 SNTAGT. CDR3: CASSRTGEAGELFF. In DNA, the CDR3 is TGTGCCAGCAGCCGGACAGGCGAGGCCGGGGAGCTGTTTTTT.

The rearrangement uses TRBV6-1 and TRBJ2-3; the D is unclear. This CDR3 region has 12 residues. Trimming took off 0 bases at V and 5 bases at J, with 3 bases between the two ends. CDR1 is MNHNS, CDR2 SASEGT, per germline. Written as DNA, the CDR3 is TGTGCCAGCAGTGAAGCGAGAGATACGCAGTATTTT. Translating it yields CASSEARDTQYF.

The chain's CDR3 is CANGDSRSEKLFF. CDR3 nucleotides: TGTGCCAACGGGGACAGTAGAAGTGAAAAACTGTTTTTT. The chain recombines TRBV12-1 with TRBJ1-4; the DNA was not used to check the table's D call, TRBD1. TRBV12-1 is a recognized pseudogene. CDR3 length equals 13 residues.

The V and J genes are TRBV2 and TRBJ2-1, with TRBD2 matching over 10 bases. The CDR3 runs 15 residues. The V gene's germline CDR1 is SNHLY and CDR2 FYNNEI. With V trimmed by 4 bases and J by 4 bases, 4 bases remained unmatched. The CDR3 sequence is CASSVEAGGYNEQFF. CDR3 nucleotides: TGTGCCAGCAGTGTAGAAGCGGGGGGGTACAATGAGCAGTTCTTC. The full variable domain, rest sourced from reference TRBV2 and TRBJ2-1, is EPEVTQTPSHQVTQMGQEVILRCVPISNHLYFYWYRQILGQKVEFLVSFYNNEISEKSEIFDDQFSVERPDGSNFTLKIRSTKLEDSAMYFCASSVEAGGYNEQFFGPGTRLTVL.

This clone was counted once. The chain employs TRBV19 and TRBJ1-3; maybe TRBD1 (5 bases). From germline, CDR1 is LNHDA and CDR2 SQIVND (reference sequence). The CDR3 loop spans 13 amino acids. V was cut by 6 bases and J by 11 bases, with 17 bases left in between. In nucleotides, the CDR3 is TGTGCCAGTAGCTCCGGGCCCGGAGGGGCCATATATTTT. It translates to CASSSGPGGAIYF.

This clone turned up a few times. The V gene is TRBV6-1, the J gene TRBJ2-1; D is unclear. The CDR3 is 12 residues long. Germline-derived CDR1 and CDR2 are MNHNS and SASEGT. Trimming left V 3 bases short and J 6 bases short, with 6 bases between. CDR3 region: CASSDFGNEQFF. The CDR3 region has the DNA TGTGCCAGCAGTGACTTCGGCAATGAGCAGTTCTTC.

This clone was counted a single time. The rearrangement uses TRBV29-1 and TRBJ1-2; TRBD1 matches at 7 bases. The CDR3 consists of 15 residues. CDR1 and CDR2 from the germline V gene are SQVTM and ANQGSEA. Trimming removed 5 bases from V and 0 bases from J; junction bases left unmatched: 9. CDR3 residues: CSVLVVGQSNYGYTF. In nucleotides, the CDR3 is TGCAGCGTTCTCGTCGTGGGACAGTCTAACTATGGCTACACCTTC.

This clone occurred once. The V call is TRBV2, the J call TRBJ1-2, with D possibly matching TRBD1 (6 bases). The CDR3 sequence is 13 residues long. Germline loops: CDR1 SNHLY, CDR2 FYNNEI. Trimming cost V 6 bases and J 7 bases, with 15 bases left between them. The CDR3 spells CASRDSEAFGYTF. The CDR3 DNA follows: TGTGCCAGCAGGGACAGTGAAGCTTTTGGCTACACCTTC.

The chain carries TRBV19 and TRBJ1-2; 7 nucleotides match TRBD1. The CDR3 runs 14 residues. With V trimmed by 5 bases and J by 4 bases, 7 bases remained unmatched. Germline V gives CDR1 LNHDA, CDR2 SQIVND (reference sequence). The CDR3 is CASSFTRQGYGYTF. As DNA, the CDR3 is TGTGCCAGTAGTTTTACCCGACAGGGCTATGGCTACACCTTC.

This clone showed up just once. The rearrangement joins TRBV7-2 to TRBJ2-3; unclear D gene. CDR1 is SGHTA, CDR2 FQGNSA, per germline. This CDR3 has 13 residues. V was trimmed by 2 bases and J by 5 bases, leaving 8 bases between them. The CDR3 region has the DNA TGTGCCAGCAGCTTAAGTTTAGTAGATACGCAGTATTTT. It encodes CASSLSLVDTQYF. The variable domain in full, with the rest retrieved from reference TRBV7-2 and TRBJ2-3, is GAGVSQSPSNKVTEKGKDVELRCDPISGHTALYWYRQSLGQGLEFLIYFQGNSAPDKSGLPSDRFSAERTGGSVSTLTIQRTQQEDSAVYLCASSLSLVDTQYFGPGTRLTVL.

CDR3 nucleotide sequence: TGTGCCAGCAGACGCCAGGGGGCCGGAGGCAATCAGCCCCAGCATTTT. Translation gives CASRRQGAGGNQPQHF. The chain couples TRBV27 to TRBJ1-5, with 8 bases fitting TRBD1. The CDR3 has 16 amino acids. The V gene's germline CDR1 is MNHEY and CDR2 SMNVEV (reference sequence). The junction had 9 bases not matched to a gene; V was cut back by 6 bases and J by 2 bases.